These T cell receptor beta chains were read from a single sample in a study of OX40 agonist ivuxolimab in advanced cancers. Method: immunoSEQ multiplex PCR; TCRdb's copy keeps in-frame clones and lacks some. Of approximately 20,000 clones detected, approximately 87% appear once; the ten largest clones hold around 15%. Sequenced here: CD4+ or CD8+ T cells sorted from blood, sampled in a trial of the OX40 agonist ivuxolimab. Source of these receptors: an adult with an advanced solid tumor such as melanoma, head and neck, liver or kidney cancer. The CDR3 runs from the conserved cysteine through the conserved F or W. The D gene is left open where the match is weak. Clone size is shown for a subset of rows, as once, few, many or a class of expanded clone.

v_call	clone_size	cdr3_length	j_call	d_call	cdr3_aa	cdr3_nt
TRBV7-9	few	15	TRBJ1-2	TRBD1	CASSPRQGDGDGYTF	TGTGCCAGCAGCCCAAGACAGGGCGATGGAGATGGCTACACCTTC
TRBV20-1	NA	8	TRBJ1-2	NA	CSATGYTF	TGCAGTGCTACGGGCTACACCTTC
TRBV7-9	NA	12	TRBJ1-4	NA	CASSRGNEKLFF	TGTGCCAGCAGCCGCGGGAATGAAAAACTGTTTTTT
TRBV7-6	NA	14	TRBJ2-5	NA	CASSLRPSQETQYF	TGTGCCAGCAGCTTACGACCCTCCCAAGAGACCCAGTACTTC
TRBV7-8	NA	15	TRBJ1-1	NA	CASSLRQGLNTEAFF	TGTGCCAGCAGCTTAAGGCAGGGTTTGAACACTGAAGCTTTCTTT
TRBV7-8	NA	16	TRBJ1-1	NA	CASSLANRIMNTEAFF	TGTGCCAGCAGCTTAGCAAACAGGATTATGAACACTGAAGCTTTCTTT
TRBV6-6	NA	14	TRBJ1-5	NA	CASDISGGNQPQHF	TGTGCCAGCGATATATCCGGCGGGAATCAGCCCCAGCATTTT
TRBV18	NA	15	TRBJ2-3	TRBD2	CASSPERGIEDTQYF	TGTGCCAGCTCACCAGAGCGGGGAATCGAAGATACGCAGTATTTT
TRBV6-5	NA	12	TRBJ2-2	NA	CASRPISGELFF	TGTGCCAGCAGGCCGATCAGCGGGGAGCTGTTTTTT
TRBV6-5	NA	16	TRBJ1-3	NA	CASSYSKGVVGNTIYF	TGTGCCAGCAGTTACTCGAAAGGGGTGGTAGGAAACACCATATATTTT
TRBV6-1	NA	15	TRBJ2-2	TRBD1	CASSRDRDATGELFF	TGTGCCAGCAGTCGGGACAGGGACGCCACCGGGGAGCTGTTTTTT
TRBV27	NA	11	TRBJ2-5	NA	CASRRSETQYF	TGTGCCAGCAGGCGGTCGGAGACCCAGTACTTC